Included here is one T cell receptor (beta chain) sequence, with context. The antigen is unknown. This record comes from a study of regulatory T cells in long-lasting Graves disease. Time point: newly diagnosed GD, antithyroid drugs for less than 3 months. PBMCs provided the RNA from which the TCR library was made. Patients of an endocrinology department in Xi'an, China, were included. The authors built TCR beta libraries using iRepertoire HTBI primers and Arm-PCR of CDR3 regions. TCRdb reprocessed the multiplex PCR reads with MiXCR, giving one entry per CDR3 protein. The table has a few hundred thousand distinct CDR3 sequences, approximately 14% seen once; the top ten hold 17%. The study, taken as a whole, reports: In persistent patients, shared public clonotypes (under 3,000) outnumbered those in new patients (roughly 870). Gene preferences differed: TRBV28, TRBJ1-2, TRBJ2-5 in persistent cases.

The CDR3 has 15 amino acids. J lost 8 bases, V lost 2 bases, and 9 bases had no gene match. These data were likewise used in another study, on T cells in Graves' hyperthyroidism and ophthalmopathy. That source notes: The study used the HTBI primer set for a first-round RT-PCR of the TCR CDR3.

The sequence was obtained from a woman aged 45 to 65 with Graves disease. This specimen consisted of peripheral blood mononuclear cells (PBMCs), obtained at new diagnosis, from a patient treated with antithyroid drugs. The chain recombines TRBV12-3 or TRBV12-4 with TRBJ2-3; the match to TRBD1 covers 8 bases. The CDR3 DNA follows: TGTGCCAGCAGTTTAAGTGTACAGGGGGTTGGTACGCAGTATTTT. Amino acid sequence: CASSLSVQGVGTQYF.